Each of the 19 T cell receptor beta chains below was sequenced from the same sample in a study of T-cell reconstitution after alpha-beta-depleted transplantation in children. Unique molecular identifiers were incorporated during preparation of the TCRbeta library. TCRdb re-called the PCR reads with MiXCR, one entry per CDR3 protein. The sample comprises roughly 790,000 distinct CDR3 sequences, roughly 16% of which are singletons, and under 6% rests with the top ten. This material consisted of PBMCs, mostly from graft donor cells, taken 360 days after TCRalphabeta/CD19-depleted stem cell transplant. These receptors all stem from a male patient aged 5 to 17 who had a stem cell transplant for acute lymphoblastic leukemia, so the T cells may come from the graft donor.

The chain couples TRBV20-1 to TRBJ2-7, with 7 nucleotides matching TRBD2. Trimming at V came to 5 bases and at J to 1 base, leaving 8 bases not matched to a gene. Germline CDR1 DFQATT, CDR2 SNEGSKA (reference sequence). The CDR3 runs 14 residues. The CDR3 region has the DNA TGCAGTGCTGGGGGGGACCCCATATCCTACGAGCAGTACTTC. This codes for CSAGGDPISYEQYF.

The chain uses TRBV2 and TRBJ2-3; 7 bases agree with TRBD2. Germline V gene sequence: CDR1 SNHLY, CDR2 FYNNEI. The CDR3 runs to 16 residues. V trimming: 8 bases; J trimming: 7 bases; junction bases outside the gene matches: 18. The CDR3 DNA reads TGTGCCAGCGGGAACCTCGGGAGGACCACACTTCATACGCAGTATTTT. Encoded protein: CASGNLGRTTLHTQYF.

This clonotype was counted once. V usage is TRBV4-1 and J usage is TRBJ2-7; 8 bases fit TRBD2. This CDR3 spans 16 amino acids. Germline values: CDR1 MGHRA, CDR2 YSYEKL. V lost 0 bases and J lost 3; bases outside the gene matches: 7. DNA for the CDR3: TGCGCCAGCAGCCAAGATCGGTCAACTAGCGGCTACGAGCAGTACTTC. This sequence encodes CASSQDRSTSGYEQYF.

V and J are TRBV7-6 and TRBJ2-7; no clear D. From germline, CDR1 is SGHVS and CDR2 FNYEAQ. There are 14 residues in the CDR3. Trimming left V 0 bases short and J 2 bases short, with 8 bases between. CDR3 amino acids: CASSLAPRTYEQYF. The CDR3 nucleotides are TGTGCCAGCAGCTTAGCGCCAAGAACCTACGAGCAGTACTTC.

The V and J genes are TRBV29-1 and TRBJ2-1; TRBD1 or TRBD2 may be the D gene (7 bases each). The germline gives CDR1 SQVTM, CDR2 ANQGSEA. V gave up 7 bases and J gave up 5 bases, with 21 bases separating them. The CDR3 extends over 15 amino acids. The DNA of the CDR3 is TGCAGCGGCCTCAGGGGGGGAGCGAGGAACAATGAGCAGTTCTTC. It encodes CSGLRGGARNNEQFF.

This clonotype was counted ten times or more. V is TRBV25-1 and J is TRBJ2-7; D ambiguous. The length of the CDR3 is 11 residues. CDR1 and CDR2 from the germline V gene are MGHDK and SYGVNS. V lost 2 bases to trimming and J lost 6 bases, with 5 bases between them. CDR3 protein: CASSETPEQYF. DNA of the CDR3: TGTGCCAGCAGTGAAACACCCGAGCAGTACTTC.

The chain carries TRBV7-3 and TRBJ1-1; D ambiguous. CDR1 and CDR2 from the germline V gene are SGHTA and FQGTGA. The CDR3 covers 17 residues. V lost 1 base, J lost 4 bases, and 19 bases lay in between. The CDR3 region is CASSLISSTVAGTEAFF. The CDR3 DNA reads TGTGCCAGCAGCTTAATTTCTTCGACGGTCGCGGGCACTGAAGCTTTCTTT.

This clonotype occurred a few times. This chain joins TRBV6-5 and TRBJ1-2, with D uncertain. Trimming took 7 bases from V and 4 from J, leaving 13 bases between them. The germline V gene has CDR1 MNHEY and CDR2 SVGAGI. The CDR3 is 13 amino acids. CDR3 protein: CASTSIPLYGYTF. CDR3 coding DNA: TGTGCCAGCACAAGTATCCCCCTCTATGGCTACACCTTC.

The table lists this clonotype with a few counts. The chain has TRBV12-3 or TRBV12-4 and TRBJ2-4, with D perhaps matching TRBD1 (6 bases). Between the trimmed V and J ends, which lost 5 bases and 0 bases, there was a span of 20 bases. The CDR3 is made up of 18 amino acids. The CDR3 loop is CASSIERTAQPAKNIQYF. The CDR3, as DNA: TGTGCCAGCAGTATAGAACGGACAGCGCAACCAGCCAAAAACATTCAGTACTTC.

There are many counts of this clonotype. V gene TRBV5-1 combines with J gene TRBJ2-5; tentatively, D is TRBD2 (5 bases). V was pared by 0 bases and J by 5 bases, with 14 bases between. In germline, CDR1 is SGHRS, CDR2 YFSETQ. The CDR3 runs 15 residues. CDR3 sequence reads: CASSLGAPRVETQYF. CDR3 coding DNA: TGCGCCAGCAGCTTGGGGGCGCCGAGGGTGGAGACCCAGTACTTC.

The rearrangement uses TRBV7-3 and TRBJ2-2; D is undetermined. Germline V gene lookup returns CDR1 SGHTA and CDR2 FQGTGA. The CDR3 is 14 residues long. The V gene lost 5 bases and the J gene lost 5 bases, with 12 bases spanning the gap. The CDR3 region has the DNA TGTGCCAGCAGCGTTAGTTGGGCAACCGGGGAGCTGTTTTTT. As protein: CASSVSWATGELFF. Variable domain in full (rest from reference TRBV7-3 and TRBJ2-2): GAGVSQTPSNKVTEKGKYVELRCDPISGHTALYWYRQSLGQGPEFLIYFQGTGAADDSGLPNDRFFAVRPEGSVSTLKIQRTERGDSAVYLCASSVSWATGELFFGEGSRLTVL.

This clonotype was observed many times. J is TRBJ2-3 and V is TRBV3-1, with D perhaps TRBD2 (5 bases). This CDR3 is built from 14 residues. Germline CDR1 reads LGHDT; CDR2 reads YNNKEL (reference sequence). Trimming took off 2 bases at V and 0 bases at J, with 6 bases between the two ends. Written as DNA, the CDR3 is TGTGCCAGCAGCCAACGCGGGAGCACAGATACGCAGTATTTT. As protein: CASSQRGSTDTQYF.

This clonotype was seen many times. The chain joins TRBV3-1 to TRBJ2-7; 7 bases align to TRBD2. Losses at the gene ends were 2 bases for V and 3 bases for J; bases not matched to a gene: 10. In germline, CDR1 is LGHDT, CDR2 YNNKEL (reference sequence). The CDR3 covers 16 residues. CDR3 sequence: CASSQKPRGSRYEQYF. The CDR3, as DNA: TGTGCCAGCAGCCAAAAGCCCCGCGGGAGTCGCTACGAGCAGTACTTC.

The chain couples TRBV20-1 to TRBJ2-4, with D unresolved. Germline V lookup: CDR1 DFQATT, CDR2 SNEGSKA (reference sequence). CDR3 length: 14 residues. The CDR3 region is CSGITSAFKNIQYF. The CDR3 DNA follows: TGCAGCGGAATTACCTCCGCCTTTAAAAACATTCAGTACTTC.

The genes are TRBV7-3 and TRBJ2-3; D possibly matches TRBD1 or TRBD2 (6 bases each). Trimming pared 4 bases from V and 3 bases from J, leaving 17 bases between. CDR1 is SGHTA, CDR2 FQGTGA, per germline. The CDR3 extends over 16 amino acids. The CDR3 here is CASSSPGARGTDTQYF. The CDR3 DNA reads TGTGCCAGCAGCTCCCCGGGGGCAAGGGGTACAGATACGCAGTATTTT.

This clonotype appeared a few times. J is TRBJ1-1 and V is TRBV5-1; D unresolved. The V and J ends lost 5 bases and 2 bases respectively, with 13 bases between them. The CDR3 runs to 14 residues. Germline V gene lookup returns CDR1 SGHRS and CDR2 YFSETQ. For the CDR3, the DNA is TGCGCCAGCAGAACCGGAGATCGCAACACTGAAGCTTTCTTT. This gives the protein CASRTGDRNTEAFF. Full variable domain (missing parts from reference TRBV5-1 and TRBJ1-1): KAGVTQTPRYLIKTRGQQVTLSCSPISGHRSVSWYQQTPGQGLQFLFEYFSETQRNKGNFPGRFSGRQFSNSRSEMNVSTLELGDSALYLCASRTGDRNTEAFFGQGTRLTVV.

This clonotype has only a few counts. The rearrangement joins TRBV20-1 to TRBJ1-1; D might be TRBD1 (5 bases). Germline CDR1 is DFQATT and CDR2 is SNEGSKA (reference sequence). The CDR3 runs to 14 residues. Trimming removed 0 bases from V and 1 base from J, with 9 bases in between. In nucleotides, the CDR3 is TGCAGTGCTAGAGAGGGGCAGGGGAACACTGAAGCTTTCTTT. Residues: CSAREGQGNTEAFF.

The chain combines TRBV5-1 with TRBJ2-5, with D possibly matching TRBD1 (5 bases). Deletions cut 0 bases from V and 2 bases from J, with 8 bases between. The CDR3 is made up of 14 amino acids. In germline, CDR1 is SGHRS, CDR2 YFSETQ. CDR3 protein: CASSLGQKQETQYF. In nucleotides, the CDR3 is TGCGCCAGCAGCTTGGGACAGAAACAAGAGACCCAGTACTTC.

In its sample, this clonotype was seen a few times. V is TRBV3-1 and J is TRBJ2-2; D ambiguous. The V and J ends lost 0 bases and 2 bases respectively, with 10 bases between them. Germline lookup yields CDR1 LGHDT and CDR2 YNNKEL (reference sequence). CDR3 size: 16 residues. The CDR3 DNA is TGTGCCAGCAGCCAAGATTACCCGGTAAACACCGGGGAGCTGTTTTTT. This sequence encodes CASSQDYPVNTGELFF.